The entry that follows covers one T cell receptor (beta chain) sequence. Using a J-beta primer mix together with a sample-barcoded 5' primer, a second PCR was run for about 6 to 12 cycles. Tags on each cDNA molecule came from a template-switch adaptor with 12 random nucleotides. TCRdb itself ran the 5' RACE reads through MiXCR, one entry per CDR3 protein. This repertoire shows around 1,600,000 distinct CDR3 sequences, 35% to 45% found once; its top ten account for just over 4%. These data come from a study of blood T cells in healthy people across ages. Across the study: There was about one barcoded beta molecule captured by template switching per two T cells.

For every donor, a draw yielded 7.5 to 10 milliliters of peripheral blood. Per sample, at least 6 micrograms of total RNA were extracted. Sequenced material: blood. This TCR was sampled from a woman aged 18-29 years in good health.

The CDR3 DNA reads TGCAGTGCGATCGGGACAGGGGGCTACAATGAGCAGTTCTTC. It specifies CSAIGTGGYNEQFF. The chain has TRBV20-1 and TRBJ2-1; 11 nucleotides agree with TRBD1. The CDR3 length is 14 residues. Germline V gives CDR1 DFQATT, CDR2 SNEGSKA (reference sequence). V shed 6 bases, J shed 3 bases, and the junction held 4 bases outside the gene matches.